This entry features one T cell receptor (beta chain) sequence. How the authors handled the data: Reference gene primer amplification gave nucleated cell count estimates. TCRdb keeps only in-frame clones here, not all; method: immunoSEQ multiplex PCR. V, J and clone size reflect that table, while D and trimming were determined from the DNA. The table includes 170,000 or so clones, 85% to 95% detected once. The CDR3 contains 15 residues. Trimming took off 7 bases at V and 5 bases at J, with 18 bases between the two ends. The V gene's germline CDR1 is MGHRA and CDR2 YSYEKL. This record comes from a study of blood T cell repertoires in COVID-19. Across the whole study: Sites across the United States, Italy and Spain contributed samples from acute and convalescent COVID-19. Nucleic acid was either cDNA or gDNA, and it came from T cells, B-cell-depleted T cells, or PBMCs.

Sequenced material: peripheral blood. V usage is TRBV4-1 and J usage is TRBJ2-1; possibly TRBD2 for D (6 bases). The TCR sequence derives from a man aged 45-60 years with acute or convalescent COVID-19. The CDR3 sequence is CASTRGGLTHNEQFF. In DNA form, the CDR3 reads TGCGCCAGCACTCGAGGAGGACTAACTCACAATGAGCAGTTCTTC.